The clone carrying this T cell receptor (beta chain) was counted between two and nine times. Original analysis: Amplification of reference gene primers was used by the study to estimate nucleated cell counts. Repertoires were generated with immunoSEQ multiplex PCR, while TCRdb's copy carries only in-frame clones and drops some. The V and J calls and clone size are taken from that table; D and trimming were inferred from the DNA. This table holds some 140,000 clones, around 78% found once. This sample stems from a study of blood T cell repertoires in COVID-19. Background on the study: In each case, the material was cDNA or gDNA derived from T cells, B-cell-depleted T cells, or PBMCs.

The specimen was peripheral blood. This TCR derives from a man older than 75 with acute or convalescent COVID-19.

CDR3 nucleotide sequence: TGTGCCAGCAGTATCCCGGTGGCGGGCACTGAAGCTTTCTTT. Translating gives CASSIPVAGTEAFF. This chain links TRBV28 with TRBJ1-1, with D unclear. Trimming took 5 bases from V and 4 from J, leaving 14 bases between them. This CDR3 comprises 14 residues. Germline V gives CDR1 MDHEN, CDR2 SYDVKM.